Presented here are 10 T cell receptor beta chains from one specimen sequenced in a study of cytomegalovirus exposure and HLA in healthy donors. PCR employed 60 Vbeta and 13 Jbeta primers. Assay used: immunoSEQ multiplex PCR; TCRdb lists only in-frame clones, some missing. The sample lists fewer than 150,000 clones; over 70% were seen once. The specimen sequenced was PBMCs. Receptors were obtained from a woman in her thirties or forties in good health and CMV-seropositive.

The chain links TRBV18 to TRBJ1-2, with D unresolved. The CDR3 extends over 14 amino acids. The V and J ends lost 3 bases and 0 bases respectively, with 8 bases between them. Germline CDR1 KGHSH, CDR2 LQKENI. CDR3 sequence: CASSPPRPNYGYTF. The CDR3 nucleotides read TGTGCCAGCTCACCCCCGAGGCCTAACTATGGCTACACCTTC.

The rearrangement uses TRBV5-6 and TRBJ2-5; no clear D. Germline CDR1 is SGHDT and CDR2 is YYEEEE. Trimming removed 0 bases from V and 0 bases from J, with 6 bases in between. The CDR3 runs 14 residues. CDR3 loop: CASSLVSDQETQYF. DNA of the CDR3: TGTGCCAGCAGCTTGGTGTCTGACCAAGAGACCCAGTACTTC.

The chain is built from TRBV27 and TRBJ2-7; D possibly corresponds to TRBD2 (6 bases). This CDR3 spans 14 amino acids. V shed 5 bases and J shed 5 bases, with 16 bases lying between them. Germline CDR1 MNHEY, CDR2 SMNVEV (reference sequence). CDR3: CASSPRRGVHEQYF. Written as DNA, the CDR3 is TGTGCCAGCAGTCCCAGGCGCGGGGTCCACGAGCAGTACTTC.

The chain uses TRBV7-9 and TRBJ1-3; D remains unclear. V was pared by 1 base and J by 0 bases, with 10 bases between. The V gene's germline CDR1 is SEHNR and CDR2 FQNEAQ (reference sequence). The CDR3 has 16 residues. CDR3 DNA sequence: TGTGCCAGCAGCTTAGTTGCGGTGTTCTCTGGAAACACCATATATTTT. This encodes CASSLVAVFSGNTIYF.

The chain is built from TRBV7-9 and TRBJ2-7; possibly TRBD2 for D (6 bases). V gave up 2 bases and J gave up 1 base, with 9 bases separating them. CDR3 length: 14 amino acids. Germline assignment: CDR1 SEHNR and CDR2 FQNEAQ (reference sequence). The CDR3 region is CASSLTGGSYEQYF. CDR3 DNA sequence: TGTGCCAGCAGCTTAACTGGGGGGTCCTACGAGCAGTACTTC.

V and J are TRBV12-5 and TRBJ2-7, with D perhaps TRBD2 (6 bases). V lost 6 bases, J lost 7 bases, and 16 bases lay in between. Germline V gene lookup returns CDR1 LGHNT and CDR2 FRNRAP. CDR3 length: 13 amino acids. CDR3 loop: CASGGDSLREQYF. CDR3 nucleotides: TGTGCTAGTGGGGGGGACTCCCTAAGGGAGCAGTACTTC.

V gene TRBV13 combines with J gene TRBJ2-7, with 12 nucleotides matching TRBD2. Germline values: CDR1 PRHDT, CDR2 FYEKMQ (reference sequence). Trimming removed 5 bases from V and 4 bases from J; junction bases left unmatched: 6. This CDR3 has 15 amino acids. The CDR3 sequence: CASSTRLAGDYEQYF. CDR3 coding DNA: TGTGCCAGCAGCACCAGACTAGCGGGAGATTACGAGCAGTACTTC.

This clone was observed a single time. A junction end diverges from the germline sequence, so it may reflect a read error. This chain joins TRBV7-9 and TRBJ2-7; 10 bases map to TRBD1. The germline V gene encodes CDR1 SEHNR and CDR2 FQNEAQ (reference sequence). This CDR3 is 16 amino acids long. The CDR3 is CSSSSLDRTGGYEQYF. CDR3 bases: TGTTCCAGCAGCTCTCTCGATCGGACAGGGGGGTACGAGCAGTACTTC.

J is TRBJ2-3 and V is TRBV7-2, with TRBD2 matching over 9 bases. CDR3 length equals 16 residues. Germline V gene data show CDR1 as SGHTA and CDR2 as FQGNSA. With V trimmed by 5 bases and J by 6 bases, 12 bases remained unmatched. CDR3 residues: CASSQRGGRVGDTQYF. Written as DNA, the CDR3 is TGTGCCAGCAGCCAGAGGGGCGGGAGGGTCGGGGATACGCAGTATTTT. Combining the CDR3 with reference TRBV7-2 and TRBJ2-3 gives the whole variable domain GAGVSQSPSNKVTEKGKDVELRCDPISGHTALYWYRQSLGQGLEFLIYFQGNSAPDKSGLPSDRFSAERTGGSVSTLTIQRTQQEDSAVYLCASSQRGGRVGDTQYFGPGTRLTVL.

The rearrangement joins TRBV7-3 to TRBJ2-1; D remains ambiguous. The ends were cut back, 1 base at V and 3 bases at J, with 10 bases in the middle. CDR1 and CDR2 from the germline V gene are SGHTA and FQGTGA. This CDR3 contains 15 residues. CDR3 loop: CASSLIASYYNEQFF. Written as DNA, the CDR3 is TGTGCCAGCAGCTTAATCGCGAGCTACTACAATGAGCAGTTCTTC. Variable domain in full (rest from reference TRBV7-3 and TRBJ2-1): GAGVSQTPSNKVTEKGKYVELRCDPISGHTALYWYRQSLGQGPEFLIYFQGTGAADDSGLPNDRFFAVRPEGSVSTLKIQRTERGDSAVYLCASSLIASYYNEQFFGPGTRLTVL.